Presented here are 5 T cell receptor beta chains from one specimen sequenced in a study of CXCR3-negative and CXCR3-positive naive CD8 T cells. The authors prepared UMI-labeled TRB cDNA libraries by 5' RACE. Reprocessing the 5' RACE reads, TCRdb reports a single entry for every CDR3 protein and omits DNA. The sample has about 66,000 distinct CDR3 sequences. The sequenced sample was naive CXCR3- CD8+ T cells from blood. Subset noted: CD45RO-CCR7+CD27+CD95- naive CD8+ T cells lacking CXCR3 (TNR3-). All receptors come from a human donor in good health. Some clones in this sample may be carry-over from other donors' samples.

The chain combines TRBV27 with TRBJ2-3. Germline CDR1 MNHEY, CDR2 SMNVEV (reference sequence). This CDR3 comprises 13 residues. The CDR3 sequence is CASSLGSSDTQYF.

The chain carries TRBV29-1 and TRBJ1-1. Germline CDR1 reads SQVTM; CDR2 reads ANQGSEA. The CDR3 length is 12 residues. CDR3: CSVFGGDTEAFF.

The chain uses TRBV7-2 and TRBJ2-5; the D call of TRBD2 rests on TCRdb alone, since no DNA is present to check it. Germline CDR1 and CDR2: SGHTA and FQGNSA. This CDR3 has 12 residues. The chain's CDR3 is CASSLGGGDQYF.

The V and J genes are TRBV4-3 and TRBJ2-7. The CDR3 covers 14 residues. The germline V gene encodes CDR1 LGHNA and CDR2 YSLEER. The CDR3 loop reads CASSQDPGSYEQYF.

The CDR3 sequence: CATSIGTTGELFF. The rearrangement joins TRBV15 to TRBJ2-2. Germline V lookup: CDR1 LNHNV, CDR2 YYDKDF (reference sequence). The CDR3 runs to 13 residues.